The 28 T cell receptor beta chains listed next were all sequenced from one sample in a study of T cell changes during pregnancy in multiple sclerosis. The data were produced by immunoSEQ multiplex PCR, yet TCRdb's version contains in-frame clones alone and is incomplete. There are more than 25,000 clones in the sample; approximately 91% occur only once, and roughly 6.8% lies in the top ten. The sequences come from CD8+ T cells from peripheral blood mononuclear cells, collected after pregnancy. The source is a female donor with multiple sclerosis, enrolled in a pregnancy study.

At least ten counts were recorded for this clone. J is TRBJ2-1 and V is TRBV6-4; perhaps TRBD1 as D (6 bases). The CDR3 is 15 residues long. Trimming shortened V by 3 bases and J by 8 bases, and 17 bases separated the two germline ends. CDR1 and CDR2 from the germline V gene are MRHNA and SNTAGT. The CDR3 sequence: CASSELVTGIDEQFF. The CDR3 region has the DNA TGTGCCAGCAGTGAACTCGTTACAGGGATCGATGAGCAGTTCTTC.

The chain employs TRBV5-4 and TRBJ2-1; maybe TRBD1 (6 bases). This CDR3 is built from 13 residues. The germline gives CDR1 SGHNT, CDR2 YYREEE (reference sequence). V was trimmed by 5 bases and J by 5 bases, leaving 11 bases between them. CDR3 residues: CASSQDRNNEQFF. DNA for the CDR3: TGTGCCAGCAGTCAAGACAGGAACAATGAGCAGTTCTTC.

This sequence joins TRBV5-1 and TRBJ2-2, with 10 bases fitting TRBD1. CDR1 SGHRS and CDR2 YFSETQ come from the germline V gene. The ends lost 4 bases at V and 5 bases at J; junction bases unmatched: 5. This CDR3 comprises 15 residues. This CDR3 is CASSTDRGQTGELFF. Written as DNA, the CDR3 is TGCGCCAGCAGCACCGACAGGGGGCAGACCGGGGAGCTGTTTTTT. Full variable domain (rest looked up from reference TRBV5-1 and TRBJ2-2): KAGVTQTPRYLIKTRGQQVTLSCSPISGHRSVSWYQQTPGQGLQFLFEYFSETQRNKGNFPGRFSGRQFSNSRSEMNVSTLELGDSALYLCASSTDRGQTGELFFGEGSRLTVL.

The rearrangement links TRBV6-5 to TRBJ2-1, with no clear D. The germline CDR1 and CDR2 sequences are MNHEY and SVGAGI. Trimming pared 0 bases from V and 6 bases from J, leaving 9 bases between. The CDR3 length is 14 residues. The CDR3 DNA reads TGTGCCAGCAGTTACTCGATAGAAGCCAATGAGCAGTTCTTC. Its protein product is CASSYSIEANEQFF.

This clone was seen at least ten times. The CDR3 reads CASSEDSSYNEQFF. Here the CDR3 DNA reads TGTGCCAGCAGTGAGGACAGCTCCTACAATGAGCAGTTCTTC. This chain joins TRBV6-4 and TRBJ2-1, with D perhaps TRBD1 (6 bases). The V gene lost 3 bases and the J gene lost 0 bases, with 6 bases spanning the gap. Germline V gene data show CDR1 as MRHNA and CDR2 as SNTAGT. The CDR3 loop spans 14 amino acids.

This clone was seen a handful of times. The chain is built from TRBV4-3 and TRBJ2-7, with 10 bases that match TRBD2. Per the germline V gene, CDR1 is LGHNA and CDR2 is YSLEER. V was pared by 4 bases and J by 5 bases, with 11 bases of the junction left unmatched. The CDR3 is 16 amino acids. The CDR3 DNA follows: TGCGCCAGCAGCCCCTACCTGAGCGGGAGGGCCGACGAGCAGTACTTC. Its protein is CASSPYLSGRADEQYF.

On this clone itself: The junction departs from germline at one end; a sequencing error may be responsible. The chain employs TRBV7-8 and TRBJ2-7, with D unresolved. This CDR3 has 11 amino acids. Looked up from germline, CDR1 is SGHVS and CDR2 is FQNEAQ. The CDR3 reads CASSFSHEQYF. CDR3 DNA sequence: TGTGCCAGCAGCTTCTCCCACGAGCAGTACTTC.

This clone is labeled large. The chain is built from TRBV6-1 and TRBJ2-3, with 8 nucleotides matching TRBD2. The CDR3 extends over 15 amino acids. J gave up 4 bases and V 1 base, and 4 bases lay outside the gene matches. Germline lookup yields CDR1 MNHNS and CDR2 SASEGT. Here the CDR3 reads CASSEDTGGADTQYF. As DNA, the CDR3 is TGTGCCAGCAGTGAAGATACGGGAGGGGCAGATACGCAGTATTTT.

J is TRBJ2-1 and V is TRBV4-3, with 7 bases matching TRBD2. CDR1 is LGHNA and CDR2 is YSLEER in the germline V gene. CDR3 length: 17 amino acids. Germline trimming cut 2 bases from V and 0 bases from J; bases unmatched to any gene: 7. The CDR3 here is CASSQWEGTSSYNEQFF. CDR3 sequence (DNA): TGCGCCAGCAGCCAATGGGAGGGGACGAGCTCCTACAATGAGCAGTTCTTC.

This clone came up once. The rearrangement uses TRBV27 and TRBJ2-3; the D is unclear. CDR3 length: 15 amino acids. The V and J ends lost 0 bases and 2 bases respectively, with 9 bases between them. Germline V gives CDR1 MNHEY, CDR2 SMNVEV (reference sequence). CDR3 bases: TGTGCCAGCAGTTTATCCAGGCTACTCACAGATACGCAGTATTTT. It codes for CASSLSRLLTDTQYF.

The V and J genes are TRBV11-2 and TRBJ2-3; 9 bases align to TRBD1. The CDR3 covers 14 residues. V shed 5 bases and J 6 bases; nucleotides not matched to a gene: 6. Germline CDR1 SGHAT, CDR2 FQNNGV. This chain's CDR3 is CASSPRQGEDTQYF. DNA of the CDR3: TGTGCCAGCAGCCCCCGACAGGGGGAGGATACGCAGTATTTT.

The rearrangement uses TRBV7-9 and TRBJ2-3, with D possibly TRBD2 on 6 matching bases. This CDR3 contains 16 residues. V lost 0 bases, J lost 6 bases, and 16 bases lay in between. In germline, CDR1 is SEHNR, CDR2 FQNEAQ (reference sequence). CDR3 DNA: TGTGCCAGCAGCTTAGCTGGAGGGCGCCTAGAGGATACGCAGTATTTT. Encoded protein: CASSLAGGRLEDTQYF.

The rearrangement links TRBV27 to TRBJ2-2, with D perhaps TRBD2 (5 bases). Trimming shortened V by 0 bases and J by 5 bases, and 13 bases separated the two germline ends. The CDR3 runs 16 residues. CDR1 is MNHEY, CDR2 SMNVEV, per germline (reference sequence). CDR3 protein: CASSLSNSGSTGELFF. The CDR3 region has the DNA TGTGCCAGCAGTTTATCCAATTCTGGGAGTACCGGGGAGCTGTTTTTT.

This chain connects TRBV6-6 to TRBJ2-1; 7 bases align to TRBD1. The CDR3 extends over 15 amino acids. The V and J ends lost 1 base and 5 bases, in that order; junction bases with no gene match: 5. Germline values: CDR1 MNHNY, CDR2 SVGAGI (reference sequence). The CDR3 nucleotides read TGTGCCAGCAGTTACTTGTCGGGGACAGACAATGAGCAGTTCTTC. This encodes CASSYLSGTDNEQFF.

This clone was seen once. The rearrangement links TRBV19 to TRBJ1-2, with TRBD1 as a possible D gene (6 bases). Trimming took 0 bases from V and 6 from J, leaving 11 bases between them. The CDR3 spans 14 residues. The V gene's germline CDR1 is LNHDA and CDR2 SQIVND (reference sequence). CDR3 protein: CASSIEQGADGYTF. The CDR3 DNA follows: TGTGCCAGTAGTATAGAACAGGGCGCGGATGGCTACACCTTC.

The rearrangement uses TRBV7-9 and TRBJ2-7, with 10 positions matching TRBD2. The CDR3 spans 15 residues. V lost 4 bases to trimming and J lost 4 bases; unmatched junction nucleotides: 7. Per germline, CDR1 SEHNR and CDR2 FQNEAQ (reference sequence). The CDR3 protein is CASSSKREGRYEQYF. Written as DNA, the CDR3 is TGTGCCAGCAGCTCCAAGCGGGAGGGCCGGTACGAGCAGTACTTC.

The chain employs TRBV6-5 and TRBJ2-1; TRBD1 matches 8 bases. This CDR3 region has 15 residues. V was pared by 2 bases and J by 6 bases, with 6 bases of the junction left unmatched. CDR1 and CDR2 (germline): MNHEY, SVGAGI. As DNA, the CDR3 is TGTGCCAGCAGTTACGTAGCAGGGGGCTCCAATGAGCAGTTCTTC. It translates to CASSYVAGGSNEQFF.

This chain links TRBV9 with TRBJ2-7; tentatively, D is TRBD2 (6 bases). Trimming took off 0 bases at V and 6 bases at J, with 13 bases between the two ends. CDR1 and CDR2 from the germline V gene are SGDLS and YYNGEE. CDR3 length: 14 amino acids. The CDR3 spells CASSVEEVGGEQYF. Here the CDR3 DNA reads TGTGCCAGCAGCGTAGAGGAGGTCGGGGGCGAGCAGTACTTC.

The chain recombines TRBV9 with TRBJ2-7, with TRBD2 matching 13 bases. The CDR3 has 16 residues. Trimming at V came to 4 bases and at J to 5 bases, leaving 9 bases not matched to a gene. Per the germline V gene, CDR1 is SGDLS and CDR2 is YYNGEE. CDR3 region: CASSKTTSGRAHEQYF. The CDR3 region has the DNA TGTGCCAGCAGCAAAACAACTAGCGGGAGGGCCCACGAGCAGTACTTC.

The genes are TRBV4-2 and TRBJ1-2, with 9 bases aligning to TRBD1. V lost 1 base to trimming and J lost 2 bases; unmatched junction nucleotides: 5. Germline V gene lookup returns CDR1 LGHNA and CDR2 YNFKEQ. The CDR3 spans 16 residues. The CDR3 region has the DNA TGTGCCAGCAGCCAAGTAATTACAGGGGGCAACTATGGCTACACCTTC. This encodes CASSQVITGGNYGYTF.

This chain connects TRBV5-4 to TRBJ1-1; D is undetermined. The CDR3 consists of 14 residues. CDR1 and CDR2 (germline): SGHNT, YYREEE (reference sequence). Trimming pared 1 base from V and 6 bases from J, leaving 13 bases between. This chain's CDR3 is CASSLFVGSAEAFF. The DNA of the CDR3 is TGTGCCAGCAGCTTGTTCGTAGGGAGCGCTGAAGCTTTCTTT.

As to this clone: One end of the junction is discordant with germline, which a read error may explain. The rearrangement uses TRBV5-5 and TRBJ2-2; tentative D call: TRBD2 (6 bases). CDR3 size: 16 residues. Germline CDR1 is SGHKS and CDR2 is YYEKEE (reference sequence). CDR3 amino acids: CASSLGPTSETGGLFF. The CDR3 DNA follows: TGTGCCAGCAGCTTAGGGCCAACCAGCGAGACCGGGGGGCTGTTTTTT.

The rearrangement uses TRBV13 and TRBJ2-7; 10 nucleotides agree with TRBD2. Losses at the gene ends were 0 bases for V and 4 bases for J; bases not matched to a gene: 0. The CDR3 has 14 amino acids. CDR1 is PRHDT, CDR2 FYEKMQ, per germline (reference sequence). The CDR3 bases are TGTGCCAGCAGCTTAGGACTAGCGGGATACGAGCAGTACTTC. Amino acid sequence: CASSLGLAGYEQYF.

The CDR3 region is CSVRGRAYEQYF. The CDR3 DNA reads TGCAGCGTTAGGGGGAGGGCCTACGAGCAGTACTTC. The rearrangement joins TRBV29-1 to TRBJ2-7; perhaps TRBD2 as D (7 bases). CDR1 is SQVTM, CDR2 ANQGSEA, per germline. Trimming left V 5 bases short and J 2 bases short, with 10 bases between. The length of the CDR3 is 12 residues.

V is TRBV28 and J is TRBJ2-1, with 10 bases identical to TRBD2. The CDR3 loop spans 17 amino acids. The germline gives CDR1 MDHEN, CDR2 SYDVKM. V gave up 4 bases and J gave up 0 bases; unmatched junction bases: 6. CDR3 sequence: CASSSPSSGSSYNEQFF. CDR3 coding DNA: TGTGCCAGCAGTTCCCCCTCTAGCGGGAGCTCCTACAATGAGCAGTTCTTC.

The chain carries TRBV7-9 and TRBJ2-1, with D perhaps TRBD1 (6 bases). CDR1 and CDR2 (germline): SEHNR, FQNEAQ (reference sequence). V shed 8 bases and J shed 4 bases, with 18 bases lying between them. The CDR3 contains 15 residues. As DNA, the CDR3 is TGTGCCAGCCCTCAACCCGGGACAACTTACAATGAGCAGTTCTTC. Residues: CASPQPGTTYNEQFF.

CDR3 in amino acids: CARSLRRFLNTEAFF. As DNA, the CDR3 is TGTGCCAGAAGCCTAAGGAGATTTTTAAACACTGAAGCTTTCTTT. The V and J genes are TRBV5-3 and TRBJ1-1, with D hard to call. TRBV5-3 is noted as an ORF with a role that remains uncertain. The CDR3 has 15 amino acids. V lost 4 bases and J lost 2, with 15 bases in between.

J is TRBJ2-2 and V is TRBV29-1, with a tentative D call TRBD1 (6 bases). Per germline, CDR1 SQVTM and CDR2 ANQGSEA. CDR3 length equals 14 residues. V lost 7 bases, J lost 0 bases, and 12 bases lay in between. The CDR3 loop is CSAVGATNTGELFF. CDR3 bases: TGCAGCGCCGTGGGGGCTACGAACACCGGGGAGCTGTTTTTT.